This TCR beta chain comes out of a study of shared clonotypes between healthy human individuals. Study in general: CD4 naive and CD4 memory each took three plates per donor, while CD8 naive took two and CD8 memory one. Study-level results: The study generally estimated greater richness for naive than memory subsets. The study found about 5.1% of naive CD4 clonotypes shared across a few donors.

The method was immunoSEQ multiplex PCR; TCRdb's version includes in-frame clones alone and lacks a portion of them. This table holds just over 2,000,000 clones, over 85% found once. Points on this clone: Its antigen is unidentified.

The germline CDR1 and CDR2 sequences are MNHEY and SVGAGI. This CDR3 contains 16 residues. V gave up 1 base and J gave up 6 bases, with 18 bases separating them. This sequence originates from a man younger than 35 in good health. This rearrangement joins TRBV6-5 to TRBJ1-2, with D possibly being TRBD1 (6 bases). Material: naive CD4+ T cells sorted from blood. Subset here: CD45RA+ positively selected. CDR3: CASSYLTQGNLNGYTF. The CDR3 region has the DNA TGTGCCAGCAGTTACTTGACACAGGGTAACCTCAATGGCTACACCTTC.